The rows below give T cell receptor beta chains drawn from one sample of a study of immune characterization of retroperitoneal liposarcoma. MiXCR, run by TCRdb on the PCR reads, gives a single entry per CDR3 protein. The data hold 6,500 to 7,000 distinct CDR3 sequences, with roughly 29% observed a single time. The sequenced sample was blood. The receptors originated from a male donor with retroperitoneal liposarcoma. CDR3s include the opening cysteine and the closing phenylalanine or tryptophan. Each record gives: CDR3 DNA, CDR3 protein, clone size, J gene, D gene, V gene. The D gene is left open where the match is weak. A clone size is listed for some rows: how often the clone was seen (once, few, many), or a class if it is expanded.

CDR3nt: TGCGCCAGCAGCAGCAGGGAGAACACAGATACGCAGTATTTT
CDR3aa: CASSSRENTDTQYF
abundance: many
j_gene: TRBJ2-3
d_gene: NA
v_gene: TRBV10-2

CDR3nt: TGTGCCAGCAGCTTAGGGGGACTAGCGGGCTACTACAATGAGCAGTTCTTC
CDR3aa: CASSLGGLAGYYNEQFF
abundance: many
j_gene: TRBJ2-1
d_gene: TRBD2
v_gene: TRBV7-6

CDR3nt: TGTGCCAGCAGCTCGGGACTAGCGGGGGGGCCGGGTGAGCAGTTCTTC
CDR3aa: CASSSGLAGGPGEQFF
abundance: NA
j_gene: TRBJ2-1
d_gene: TRBD2
v_gene: TRBV7-2

CDR3nt: TGTGCCAGCAGTTACTCCCGCGGGGGGCCTGACACTGAAGCTTTCTTT
CDR3aa: CASSYSRGGPDTEAFF
abundance: many
j_gene: TRBJ1-1
d_gene: NA
v_gene: TRBV6-6

CDR3nt: TGTGCCAGCCTAGGGGAGCGGGAGATTGGTGAGCAGTACTTC
CDR3aa: CASLGEREIGEQYF
abundance: medium-sized
j_gene: TRBJ2-5
d_gene: TRBD2
v_gene: TRBV28

CDR3nt: TGTGCCAGCAGTTTATCAGCAGGAGGAAACACCATATATTTT
CDR3aa: CASSLSAGGNTIYF
abundance: NA
j_gene: TRBJ1-3
d_gene: NA
v_gene: TRBV12-3/TRBV12-4

CDR3nt: TGTGCCAGCAGCCGGCGGACAGGGGGCCCGAACACCGGGGAGCTGTTTTTT
CDR3aa: CASSRRTGGPNTGELFF
abundance: few
j_gene: TRBJ2-2
d_gene: TRBD1
v_gene: TRBV7-3

CDR3nt: TGTGCCAGCTCTTTAATAGGGAGCCCACAGGGCAATGAGCAGTTCTTC
CDR3aa: CASSLIGSPQGNEQFF
abundance: NA
j_gene: TRBJ2-1
d_gene: NA
v_gene: TRBV18

CDR3nt: TGCGCCAGCGGATTGTTCGGCGGGGGTCGGGACACCGGGGAGCTGTTTTTT
CDR3aa: CASGLFGGGRDTGELFF
abundance: medium-sized
j_gene: TRBJ2-2
d_gene: TRBD2
v_gene: TRBV10-2

CDR3nt: TGTGCCAGCAGACAAGACGGGAACCCTGAAGCTTTCTTT
CDR3aa: CASRQDGNPEAFF
abundance: NA
j_gene: TRBJ1-1
d_gene: NA
v_gene: TRBV7-2

CDR3nt: TGTGCCAGCAGCCCCGAGGGGGTGACTGAAGCTTTCTTT
CDR3aa: CASSPEGVTEAFF
abundance: NA
j_gene: TRBJ1-1
d_gene: NA
v_gene: TRBV6-6

CDR3nt: TGTGCCAGCAGCGGAGCGGTCCAAGAGACCCAGTACTTC
CDR3aa: CASSGAVQETQYF
abundance: many
j_gene: TRBJ2-5
d_gene: NA
v_gene: TRBV7-2

CDR3nt: TGTGCCAGCAGTGAAGGGGCAGGACCTGCAACTAATGAAAAACTGTTTTTT
CDR3aa: CASSEGAGPATNEKLFF
abundance: many
j_gene: TRBJ1-4
d_gene: NA
v_gene: TRBV6-1

CDR3nt: TGTGCCAGCAGAAGCCTTCGGACTAGCGGTTCCGGGGAGCTGTTTTTT
CDR3aa: CASRSLRTSGSGELFF
abundance: NA
j_gene: TRBJ2-2
d_gene: TRBD2
v_gene: TRBV6-1

CDR3nt: TGTGCCAGCAGTTACTCTAGAGATCAGCCCCAGCATTTT
CDR3aa: CASSYSRDQPQHF
abundance: NA
j_gene: TRBJ1-5
d_gene: NA
v_gene: TRBV6-6

CDR3nt: TGTGCCAGCAGTTTACGCCGACGGGAGCAGTTCTTC
CDR3aa: CASSLRRREQFF
abundance: many
j_gene: TRBJ2-1
d_gene: NA
v_gene: TRBV12-3/TRBV12-4

CDR3nt: TGTGCCAGCAAAAAGGGGGCCTCTGGGGCCAACGTCCTGACTTTC
CDR3aa: CASKKGASGANVLTF
abundance: few
j_gene: TRBJ2-6
d_gene: TRBD1
v_gene: TRBV6-5

CDR3nt: TGCGCCAGCAGCCTTTCTAGCGGGAGAGGGGGCAATGAGCAGTTCTTC
CDR3aa: CASSLSSGRGGNEQFF
abundance: NA
j_gene: TRBJ2-1
d_gene: TRBD2
v_gene: TRBV10-1

CDR3nt: TGTGCCAGCAGCTTAGTATGGCGGGAGGGGAATGAGCAGTTCTTC
CDR3aa: CASSLVWREGNEQFF
abundance: few
j_gene: TRBJ2-1
d_gene: TRBD2
v_gene: TRBV7-6

CDR3nt: TGTGCTAGTGGTTTGGCACGGGAACAGGGTAAGCAGTTCTTC
CDR3aa: CASGLAREQGKQFF
abundance: many
j_gene: TRBJ2-1
d_gene: NA
v_gene: TRBV12-5

CDR3nt: TGTGCCAGCAGCTTAGATACGGGAGGGGAGGGGGAGACCCAGTACTTC
CDR3aa: CASSLDTGGEGETQYF
abundance: NA
j_gene: TRBJ2-5
d_gene: TRBD2
v_gene: TRBV11-1

CDR3nt: TGTGCCAGCACTAGGTTGGGACACAATGAGCAGTTCTTC
CDR3aa: CASTRLGHNEQFF
abundance: NA
j_gene: TRBJ2-1
d_gene: NA
v_gene: TRBV6-1

CDR3nt: TGTGCCAGCAGCATACACACAGATACGCAGTATTTT
CDR3aa: CASSIHTDTQYF
abundance: many
j_gene: TRBJ2-3
d_gene: NA
v_gene: TRBV7-2

CDR3nt: TGTGCCAGCAGTCGGGGGACCGGGACTAGCCGATTCACAGATACGCAGTATTTT
CDR3aa: CASSRGTGTSRFTDTQYF
abundance: NA
j_gene: TRBJ2-3
d_gene: TRBD2
v_gene: TRBV6-6

CDR3nt: TGTGCCAGCAGCCGGACTAGCGGGAGCTCCCGAGAGACCCAGTTCTTC
CDR3aa: CASSRTSGSSRETQFF
abundance: NA
j_gene: TRBJ2-1
d_gene: TRBD2
v_gene: TRBV11-2

CDR3nt: TGTGCCAGTAAGATCCAGGGACAGGGTGTACAAAACATTCAGTACTTC
CDR3aa: CASKIQGQGVQNIQYF
abundance: NA
j_gene: TRBJ2-4
d_gene: TRBD1
v_gene: TRBV19

CDR3nt: TGTGCCAGCAGTTTAACGCTCTCTGGGGCCAACGTCCTGACTTTC
CDR3aa: CASSLTLSGANVLTF
abundance: many
j_gene: TRBJ2-6
d_gene: NA
v_gene: TRBV28

CDR3nt: TGTGCCAGCAGCTTAAGGGCGAGCACAGATACGCAGTATTTT
CDR3aa: CASSLRASTDTQYF
abundance: many
j_gene: TRBJ2-3
d_gene: NA
v_gene: TRBV7-2

CDR3nt: TGTGCCAGAAGCTTGGGGCGGGAGGGCCTTAATGAGACCCAGTACTTC
CDR3aa: CARSLGREGLNETQYF
abundance: few
j_gene: TRBJ2-5
d_gene: TRBD2
v_gene: TRBV5-3

CDR3nt: TGCAGCGTTGAGACCGGTGGCTACACCTTC
CDR3aa: CSVETGGYTF
abundance: NA
j_gene: TRBJ1-2
d_gene: NA
v_gene: TRBV29-1

CDR3nt: TGTGCCACCAGCAGAGACCACTCGGGACAGGGGGCTGAAGCTTTCTTT
CDR3aa: CATSRDHSGQGAEAFF
abundance: NA
j_gene: TRBJ1-1
d_gene: TRBD1
v_gene: TRBV15

CDR3nt: TGTGCCAGCAGTGATCAGACAGGGGCAGATACGCAGTATTTT
CDR3aa: CASSDQTGADTQYF
abundance: NA
j_gene: TRBJ2-3
d_gene: TRBD1
v_gene: TRBV6-1

CDR3nt: TGTGCCAGCAGCTTAAGCAGGATGGCGAACACCGGGGAGCTGTTTTTT
CDR3aa: CASSLSRMANTGELFF
abundance: many
j_gene: TRBJ2-2
d_gene: NA
v_gene: TRBV11-1

CDR3nt: TGTGCCAGCAGTTACTCGATCGGGAAGCTTAAGGACACCGGGGAGCTGTTTTTT
CDR3aa: CASSYSIGKLKDTGELFF
abundance: NA
j_gene: TRBJ2-2
d_gene: NA
v_gene: TRBV6-2/TRBV6-3

CDR3nt: TGTGCCACCTGGACAGGCCCCTACGAGCAGTACTTC
CDR3aa: CATWTGPYEQYF
abundance: NA
j_gene: TRBJ2-7
d_gene: TRBD1
v_gene: TRBV6-1

CDR3nt: TGTGCCAGCAGCTTAGCGGGGGCTAGGGGTGTGAGTAATGAGCAGTTCTTC
CDR3aa: CASSLAGARGVSNEQFF
abundance: NA
j_gene: TRBJ2-1
d_gene: NA
v_gene: TRBV7-2

CDR3nt: TGTGCCAGCAGTTTCGGGACTGGCTCCTACGAGCAGTACTTC
CDR3aa: CASSFGTGSYEQYF
abundance: NA
j_gene: TRBJ2-7
d_gene: NA
v_gene: TRBV12-3/TRBV12-4

CDR3nt: TGTGCCAGCAGTACAAGGGGGGGGTCGGGAGAGACCCAGTACTTC
CDR3aa: CASSTRGGSGETQYF
abundance: medium-sized
j_gene: TRBJ2-5
d_gene: NA
v_gene: TRBV6-1

CDR3nt: TGTGCCAGCAGCTTCACTAGCGCCAAGAGAGATACGCAGTATTTT
CDR3aa: CASSFTSAKRDTQYF
abundance: NA
j_gene: TRBJ2-3
d_gene: TRBD2
v_gene: TRBV5-4

CDR3nt: TGTGCCAGCAGCTTAAGGACAGTCTCCTACGAGCAGTTCTTC
CDR3aa: CASSLRTVSYEQFF
abundance: few
j_gene: TRBJ2-1
d_gene: NA
v_gene: TRBV7-2

CDR3nt: TGTGCCAGCAGCTTGGGAAGGTCGGAGACCCAGTTCTTC
CDR3aa: CASSLGRSETQFF
abundance: NA
j_gene: TRBJ2-1
d_gene: NA
v_gene: TRBV11-2

CDR3nt: TGTGCCAGCAGCAAGGGACTACAGGGTGAGCAGTACTTC
CDR3aa: CASSKGLQGEQYF
abundance: few
j_gene: TRBJ2-5
d_gene: NA
v_gene: TRBV14